This TCR beta chain emerged from a study of T cell responses to AZD1222 COVID-19 vaccine. The data were produced by immunoSEQ multiplex PCR, yet TCRdb's version contains in-frame clones alone and is incomplete. Here the sample spans about 180,000 clones, almost 90% being singletons. Germline V lookup: CDR1 MNHEY, CDR2 SVGAGI. V was clipped by 6 bases and J by 6 bases, with 18 bases between them. CDR3 length equals 15 residues. This sequence originates from an adult in good health. J is TRBJ2-1 and V is TRBV6-5; a weak D match, TRBD1 (5 bases). This sample comprised peripheral blood, obtained on day 0 of AZD1222 vaccination. CDR3 region: CASRKGVLGRNEQFF. In DNA, the CDR3 is TGTGCCAGCAGGAAAGGGGTTCTCGGCCGCAATGAGCAGTTCTTC.